Here is one T cell receptor (beta chain) with its context. Its specificity is unknown. The PCR had 60 Vbeta and 13 Jbeta primers. The table came from immunoSEQ multiplex PCR; TCRdb's copy has only in-frame clones and leaves some out. The sample holds around 68,000 clones, roughly 85% seen once. Germline CDR1 reads SGHTS; CDR2 reads YDEGEE. Trimming left V 0 bases short and J 0 bases short, with 10 bases between. The CDR3 runs to 16 residues. The entry originates in a study of cytomegalovirus exposure and HLA in healthy donors. Overall study results and limits: There were a few CMV-associated chains whose specificity for CMV antigens was confirmed in vitro. Most TCRs appeared rarely, but some public TCRs recurred in many donors.

While unrecorded immune exposures were likely, the donors were nominally healthy when sampled. The V and J genes are TRBV5-8 and TRBJ1-3; D gene uncertain. This receptor was taken from a female donor in good health and CMV-seronegative. The specimen was PBMCs. The CDR3 region is CASSLVVRNSGNTIYF. CDR3 bases: TGTGCCAGCAGCTTGGTCGTGCGAAACTCTGGAAACACCATATATTTT.